Each of the 26 T cell receptor beta chains below was sequenced from the same sample in a study of CD8 T cells in ankylosing spondylitis. In TCRdb, the 5' RACE reads were re-called with MiXCR into one record per CDR3 protein. The table lists 90,000 to 100,000 distinct CDR3 sequences, roughly 8.3% of them singletons. The source material was blood, either unsorted or a sorted T cell fraction (not recorded which). All receptors come from a male donor with ankylosing spondylitis or in good health (not recorded which).

In this sample, this clonotype turned up many times. The chain has TRBV20-1 and TRBJ2-7, with TRBD1 identical over 8 bases. The CDR3 spans 14 residues. The V gene's germline CDR1 is DFQATT and CDR2 SNEGSKA (reference sequence). Trimming at V came to 2 bases and at J to 2 bases, leaving 5 bases not matched to a gene. The CDR3 region is CSARSTGDPYEQYF. The CDR3 nucleotides are TGCAGTGCTAGATCGACAGGGGACCCCTACGAGCAGTACTTC.

Ten or more counts support this clonotype. The chain joins TRBV21-1 to TRBJ2-6; no DNA check was done on the table's D call, TRBD1. TRBV21-1 is listed as a pseudogene. This CDR3 is built from 17 residues. DNA of the CDR3: TGTGCCAGCAGCAAAGACAGGGGGCGGCCTGGGGCCAACGTCCTGACTTTC. Amino acid sequence: CASSKDRGRPGANVLTF.

The V and J genes are TRBV5-6 and TRBJ1-2, with TRBD1 as a possible D gene (5 bases). Germline CDR1 SGHDT, CDR2 YYEEEE. V was clipped by 4 bases and J by 2 bases, with 12 bases between them. This CDR3 comprises 14 residues. The CDR3: CASSPGTGNYGYTF. The CDR3 region has the DNA TGTGCCAGCAGCCCCGGGACGGGAAACTATGGCTACACCTTC.

This clonotype was observed at least ten times. The V call is TRBV6-1, the J call TRBJ2-7; D is perhaps TRBD1 (6 bases). CDR1 is MNHNS, CDR2 SASEGT, per germline. CDR3 size: 11 residues. V lost 6 bases, J lost 5 bases, and 8 bases lay in between. CDR3: CASSQGNEQYF. The CDR3 nucleotides read TGTGCCAGCAGCCAGGGGAACGAGCAGTACTTC.

About this clonotype: This clone may be a read error of a much larger clone one base away. The CDR3 protein is CASSGPGRITSEQYF. As DNA, the CDR3 is TGTGCCAGCTCAGGACCGGGACGGATAACCTCCGAGCAGTACTTC. The chain carries TRBV18 and TRBJ2-7; D is possibly TRBD1 or TRBD2 (5 bases each). The CDR3 runs to 15 residues. CDR1 is KGHSH, CDR2 LQKENI, per germline. Trimming removed 5 bases from V and 6 bases from J, with 20 bases in between.

Ten or more counts support this clonotype. The J gene is TRBJ1-3, the V gene TRBV19; D remains unclear. Germline CDR1 LNHDA, CDR2 SQIVND (reference sequence). Trimming left V 6 bases short and J 0 bases short, with 6 bases between. The CDR3 has 13 residues. The chain's CDR3 is CASSLNSGNTIYF. The CDR3 coding sequence is TGTGCCAGTAGCCTAAACTCTGGAAACACCATATATTTT.

This clonotype was counted many times. This chain joins TRBV6-1 and TRBJ2-2; D may be TRBD2 (5 bases). The CDR3 has 16 residues. Trimming took off 4 bases at V and 8 bases at J, with 20 bases between the two ends. Germline V lookup: CDR1 MNHNS, CDR2 SASEGT. This CDR3 reads CASSGPSLALGGELFF. As DNA, the CDR3 is TGTGCCAGCAGTGGCCCTTCTTTAGCGCTCGGGGGGGAGCTGTTTTTT.

V gene TRBV7-2 combines with J gene TRBJ1-5; D call uncertain. Germline V lookup: CDR1 SGHTA, CDR2 FQGNSA. The V end lost 2 bases, the J end lost 5 bases, and 13 bases lay between the germline ends. The CDR3 spans 15 residues. DNA of the CDR3: TGTGCCAGCAGCTTAAAATCGGTTGGGGATCAGCCCCAGCATTTT. This translates into CASSLKSVGDQPQHF.

On this clonotype: The junction departs from the called germline gene at one end, perhaps through a read error. The gene calls are TRBV5-1 and TRBJ2-1, with no clear D. This CDR3 is built from 13 residues. Germline V CDR1 and CDR2: SGHRS, YFSETQ. The chain's CDR3 is CVSSLMVAQEQFF. The CDR3 bases are TGCGTCAGCAGCTTGATGGTAGCACAAGAGCAGTTCTTC.

This clonotype was counted many times. The chain uses TRBV5-1 and TRBJ2-2; 8 bases are a match to TRBD1. Germline V gene sequence: CDR1 SGHRS, CDR2 YFSETQ. Losses at the gene ends were 0 bases for V and 3 bases for J; bases not matched to a gene: 1. The CDR3 consists of 15 residues. The CDR3 reads CASSLDRGYTGELFF. In DNA form, the CDR3 reads TGCGCCAGCAGCTTGGACAGGGGGTACACCGGGGAGCTGTTTTTT.

This clonotype was seen at least ten times. This chain connects TRBV7-9 to TRBJ2-7, with TRBD2 as a possible D gene (6 bases). Deletions cut 5 bases from V and 2 bases from J, with 13 bases between. The CDR3 runs to 14 residues. Germline assignment: CDR1 SEHNR and CDR2 FQNEAQ (reference sequence). CDR3: CASSQGLEPYEQYF. In DNA, the CDR3 is TGTGCCAGCAGCCAGGGACTTGAGCCCTACGAGCAGTACTTC.

This clonotype was seen repeatedly, ten times or more. The chain employs TRBV3-1 and TRBJ2-1, with no clear D. Germline V gives CDR1 LGHDT, CDR2 YNNKEL (reference sequence). The CDR3 contains 11 residues. V gave up 1 base and J gave up 8 bases, with 3 bases separating them. CDR3 residues: CASSQAHEQFF. The CDR3 DNA sequence: TGTGCCAGCAGCCAAGCCCATGAGCAGTTCTTC.

This clonotype was observed at least ten times. The chain employs TRBV4-2 and TRBJ2-3; D unresolved. The germline V and J ends were trimmed by 1 base and 0 bases, with 8 bases remaining between them. Germline V gene sequence: CDR1 LGHNA, CDR2 YNFKEQ. CDR3 length: 15 amino acids. CDR3: CASSQGIPSTDTQYF. CDR3 sequence (DNA): TGTGCCAGCAGCCAAGGTATCCCTAGCACAGATACGCAGTATTTT.

This rearrangement joins TRBV7-2 to TRBJ2-5, with 9 nucleotides matching TRBD2. The CDR3 is 16 residues long. The junction had 11 bases not matched to a gene; V was cut back by 5 bases and J by 4 bases. In germline, CDR1 is SGHTA, CDR2 FQGNSA. The CDR3: CASSILRLAGAETQYF. The CDR3 DNA is TGTGCCAGCAGCATACTTCGTTTAGCGGGAGCAGAGACCCAGTACTTC.

This chain connects TRBV7-8 to TRBJ1-5; D might be TRBD1 (5 bases). CDR1 SGHVS and CDR2 FQNEAQ come from the germline V gene. The V end lost 5 bases, the J end lost 6 bases, and 17 bases lay between the germline ends. The CDR3 sequence is 15 residues long. In nucleotides, the CDR3 is TGTGCCAGCAGCCTCGGGAGGCAGGGCGGTCAGCCCCAGCATTTT. Translating gives CASSLGRQGGQPQHF.

This clonotype has more than one count but fewer than ten. The rearrangement joins TRBV20-1 to TRBJ1-5; D call uncertain. The CDR3 has 14 amino acids. V lost 0 bases to trimming and J lost 6 bases, with 12 bases between them. Germline V lookup: CDR1 DFQATT, CDR2 SNEGSKA (reference sequence). The CDR3 reads CSARDRGVVQPQHF. The CDR3 nucleotides are TGCAGTGCTAGAGATCGGGGTGTGGTTCAGCCCCAGCATTTT.

This rearrangement joins TRBV7-2 to TRBJ2-1; 7 bases agree with TRBD2. The CDR3 covers 15 residues. Germline CDR1 reads SGHTA; CDR2 reads FQGNSA. With V trimmed by 3 bases and J by 2 bases, 4 bases remained unmatched. The CDR3 reads CASSFWGGAYNEQFF. CDR3 DNA sequence: TGTGCCAGCAGCTTTTGGGGGGGAGCCTACAATGAGCAGTTCTTC.

This clonotype was picked up many times. The chain uses TRBV7-2 and TRBJ2-2; D is unresolved. Germline CDR1 and CDR2: SGHTA and FQGNSA. Trimming removed 2 bases from V and 5 bases from J, with 12 bases in between. This CDR3 region has 15 residues. Here the CDR3 DNA reads TGTGCCAGCAGCTTACACGGTCGACGGACCGGGGAGCTGTTTTTT. Its translation: CASSLHGRRTGELFF.

This clonotype was detected only a few times. The V call is TRBV7-9, the J call TRBJ2-7; TRBD2 matches at 7 bases. CDR1 and CDR2 (germline): SEHNR, FQNEAQ (reference sequence). This CDR3 comprises 15 residues. Losses at the gene ends were 3 bases for V and 7 bases for J; bases not matched to a gene: 12. CDR3 loop: CASSFPSGVGKEQYF. As DNA, the CDR3 is TGTGCCAGCAGCTTTCCCAGCGGGGTGGGGAAAGAGCAGTACTTC.

This clonotype appeared many times. This chain uses TRBV30 with TRBJ2-7; 10 nucleotides match TRBD1. This CDR3 is 15 amino acids long. Trimming at V came to 4 bases and at J to 2 bases, leaving 8 bases not matched to a gene. Germline V lookup: CDR1 GTSNPN, CDR2 SVGIG (reference sequence). This CDR3 is CAWTPRDRGPYEQYF. For the CDR3, the DNA is TGTGCCTGGACCCCCCGGGACAGGGGTCCCTACGAGCAGTACTTC.

This clonotype was picked up many times. Here the CDR3 reads CASRVRAGIDEQYF. The CDR3 DNA reads TGTGCCAGCAGGGTACGGGCAGGCATCGACGAGCAGTACTTC. V gene TRBV28 combines with J gene TRBJ2-7; D remains ambiguous. Germline values: CDR1 MDHEN, CDR2 SYDVKM. The V and J ends lost 6 bases and 5 bases respectively, with 17 bases between them. CDR3 length: 14 residues.

This clonotype was picked up many times. J is TRBJ2-1 and V is TRBV4-3; 7 nucleotides match TRBD2. CDR1 LGHNA and CDR2 YSLEER come from the germline V gene. The junction had 7 bases not matched to a gene; V was cut back by 0 bases and J by 2 bases. The CDR3 is made up of 17 amino acids. CDR3 loop: CASSQDLREGAYNEQFF. CDR3 nucleotides: TGCGCCAGCAGCCAAGATCTGAGGGAGGGCGCCTACAATGAGCAGTTCTTC.

This clonotype has a count of ten or more. This chain connects TRBV20-1 to TRBJ1-1; D unclear. CDR3 length: 15 amino acids. V lost 1 base and J 2 bases, leaving 14 bases between the germline ends. Germline V lookup: CDR1 DFQATT, CDR2 SNEGSKA (reference sequence). The chain's CDR3 is CSARAHGNSNTEAFF. The CDR3 DNA sequence: TGCAGTGCTAGAGCCCACGGCAACTCAAACACTGAAGCTTTCTTT.

This clonotype was counted a few times. This chain uses TRBV4-2 with TRBJ2-7, with 8 bases aligning to TRBD1. The CDR3 sequence is 14 residues long. The germline CDR1 and CDR2 sequences are LGHNA and YNFKEQ. Unmatched junction bases numbered 7, after V lost 3 bases and J lost 6 bases. In DNA form, the CDR3 reads TGTGCCAGCAGCCAGTACAGGGGGTGGATCGAGCAGTACTTC. Translation: CASSQYRGWIEQYF.

There are a few counts of this clonotype. The chain combines TRBV7-9 with TRBJ2-7; D call uncertain. Germline CDR1 SEHNR, CDR2 FQNEAQ (reference sequence). Between the trimmed V and J ends, which lost 5 bases and 5 bases, there was a span of 22 bases. There are 16 residues in the CDR3. CDR3 sequence: CASSPLGPHIRDEQYF. The DNA for the CDR3 is TGTGCCAGCAGCCCTCTTGGGCCCCACATTCGCGACGAGCAGTACTTC.

This clonotype appeared many times. V and J are TRBV6-2 or TRBV6-3 and TRBJ2-7; 7 bases match TRBD1. Germline assignment: CDR1 MNHEY and CDR2 SVGEGT. V lost 3 bases to trimming and J lost 0 bases; unmatched junction nucleotides: 8. CDR3 length: 16 residues. This CDR3 reads CASSYRTRDSSYEQYF. Here the CDR3 DNA reads TGTGCCAGCAGTTATCGGACCCGGGACAGCTCCTACGAGCAGTACTTC.